These T cell receptor beta chains were read from a single sample in a study of identical twins' blood T cells. MiXCR, run by TCRdb on the 5' RACE reads, gives a single entry per CDR3 protein. The sample contains fewer than 450,000 distinct CDR3 sequences, about 28% of which appear only once. Material for sequencing was PBMCs. These receptors came from a woman between 18 and 49 years old in good health. The CDR3 runs from the conserved cysteine through the conserved F or W. The order of the fields is V gene, D gene, J gene, clone size, CDR3 DNA, CDR3 protein. The D gene is left open where the match is weak. Only some rows state a clone size, as once, few, many or a class for expanded clones.

>TRBV5-1|NA|TRBJ1-1|NA
TGCGCCAGCAGCTTGGGTATAGTCCCTGAAGCTTTCTTT
CASSLGIVPEAFF
>TRBV5-1|NA|TRBJ1-2|many
TGCGCCAGCAGCTTGACAGGGAGCTATGGCTACACCTTC
CASSLTGSYGYTF
>TRBV20-1|NA|TRBJ1-2|NA
TGCAGTGCTAGAGAGGGGGGTGGCTACACCTTC
CSAREGGGYTF
>TRBV29-1|NA|TRBJ1-1|NA
TGCAGCGTTGAAGATGTCCGGGACACTGAAGCTTTCTTT
CSVEDVRDTEAFF
>TRBV11-3|TRBD1|TRBJ1-3|NA
TGTGCCAGCACCCAGACAGGGTCGAGCTCTGGAAACACCATATATTTT
CASTQTGSSSGNTIYF
>TRBV7-9|NA|TRBJ1-1|NA
TGTGCCAGCAGCTCCTCGACCGGTGAAGCTTTCTTT
CASSSSTGEAFF
>TRBV20-1|NA|TRBJ2-2|medium-sized
TGCAGTGCTAGAAGGACAGACCTCACCGGGGAGCTGTTTTTT
CSARRTDLTGELFF
>TRBV4-2|NA|TRBJ1-2|many
TGTGCCAGCAGCCAAGACGGGCGCGATGGCTACACCTTC
CASSQDGRDGYTF
>TRBV5-1|NA|TRBJ1-2|NA
TGCGCCAGCAGCCCGAGACAGACCAGCTATGGCTACACCTTC
CASSPRQTSYGYTF
>TRBV7-9|NA|TRBJ1-5|NA
TGTGCCAGCAGCTTGGTTGGGCGGAAAGATCAGCCCCAGCATTTT
CASSLVGRKDQPQHF
>TRBV20-1|TRBD1|TRBJ2-1|few
TGCAGTGCAGGACAGGGGGGGACTGAGCAGTTCTTC
CSAGQGGTEQFF
>TRBV24-1|TRBD2|TRBJ2-1|few
TGTGCCACCAGTGCCGGGACTAGCGGGGGATCCTACAATGAGCAGTTCTTC
CATSAGTSGGSYNEQFF
>TRBV7-3|NA|TRBJ1-1|few
TGTGCCAGCAGCCCTTATCCGGGGGCGAACACTGAAGCTTTCTTT
CASSPYPGANTEAFF
>TRBV7-9|NA|TRBJ2-1|few
TGTGCCAGCAGCACCGTCAATGAGCAGTTCTTC
CASSTVNEQFF
>TRBV7-2|NA|TRBJ2-3|NA
TGTGCCAGCAGCTTATCCCTTCGAGTTCTCGATACGCAGTATTTT
CASSLSLRVLDTQYF
>TRBV20-1|NA|TRBJ1-2|NA
TGCAGTGCTGACTACCAGGTTGGGGTTAACTATGGCTACACCTTC
CSADYQVGVNYGYTF
>TRBV2|NA|TRBJ1-2|few
TGTGCCAGCAGTGTAGACCGAGGTTTGAGCTATGGCTACACCTTC
CASSVDRGLSYGYTF
>TRBV5-1|NA|TRBJ2-1|NA
TGCGCCAGCAGCTCATTATCATTAGCAACCAATGAGCAGTTCTTC
CASSSLSLATNEQFF
>TRBV11-2|NA|TRBJ2-1|few
TGTGCCAGCAGCTTATCAGGACAGGCGGGGAATGAGCAGTTCTTC
CASSLSGQAGNEQFF
>TRBV6-6|NA|TRBJ1-6|NA
TGTGCCAGCAGTCTACAGGTCCCCTATAATTCACCCCTCCACTTT
CASSLQVPYNSPLHF
>TRBV5-1|NA|TRBJ2-2|NA
TGCGCCAGCGAGGGCCGCGGTGGGACCGGGGAGCTGTTTTTT
CASEGRGGTGELFF
>TRBV25-1|NA|TRBJ1-1|NA
TGTGTCAGCAGCCAGGGGACCTTGACTGAAGCTTTCTTT
CVSSQGTLTEAFF
>TRBV7-9|NA|TRBJ1-2|NA
TGTGCCAGCAGCTCCCCGGCAGGTCCGTCATATGGCTACACCTTC
CASSSPAGPSYGYTF
>TRBV9|NA|TRBJ1-2|few
TGTGCCAGCAGCGTAGACCCCACCAACTATGGCTACACCTTC
CASSVDPTNYGYTF
>TRBV18|NA|TRBJ1-1|NA
TGTGCCAGCTCACCACCTTCCGTACCAGGCGAAGCTTTCTTT
CASSPPSVPGEAFF
>TRBV12-5|NA|TRBJ2-2|NA
TGTGCTAGTGGTGCCGGGGATAGGACCGGGGAGCTGTTTTTT
CASGAGDRTGELFF
>TRBV7-3|NA|TRBJ1-1|NA
TGTGCCAGCAGCTTGTTTACTTTCCGGACAGCGAAAGCTTTCTTT
CASSLFTFRTAKAFF
>TRBV7-9|NA|TRBJ1-5|NA
TGTGCCAGCAGCTTATTTGGGGAGAATCAGCCCCAGCATTTT
CASSLFGENQPQHF
>TRBV20-1|TRBD1|TRBJ2-5|NA
TGCAGTGCTAACAGGGGACACCAAGAGACCCAGTACTTC
CSANRGHQETQYF
>TRBV5-1|TRBD1|TRBJ2-7|many
TGCGCCAGCAGCTCGGGACAGGGGAATGTGGAGCAGTACTTC
CASSSGQGNVEQYF
>TRBV21-1|NA|TRBJ1-5|NA
TGTGCCAGCAGCAAAGGGTTATGGGGGAAGCCCCAGCATTTT
CASSKGLWGKPQHF
>TRBV29-1|NA|TRBJ1-1|few
TGCAGCCCCTCCGGCGTAGACACTGAAGCTTTCTTT
CSPSGVDTEAFF
>TRBV4-3|TRBD2|TRBJ2-3|NA
TGCGCCAGCAGCTACACCGGGACTAGGGATACGCAGTATTTT
CASSYTGTRDTQYF
>TRBV7-9|TRBD1|TRBJ1-1|NA
TGTGCCAGCAGACATACGACAGGGGACACTGAAGCTTTCTTT
CASRHTTGDTEAFF
>TRBV7-9|TRBD1|TRBJ1-2|NA
TGTGTCAGCAGCCGCGACAGGGCCTTTTTCTATGGCTACACCTTC
CVSSRDRAFFYGYTF
>TRBV7-9|NA|TRBJ2-5|NA
TGTGCCAGCAGCAAGATCCTGGGCCAAGAGACCCAGTACTTC
CASSKILGQETQYF
>TRBV6-6|NA|TRBJ1-1|many
TGTGCCAGCCGGTCGACTGAAGCTTTCTTT
CASRSTEAFF
>TRBV7-9|NA|TRBJ1-3|NA
TGTGCCAGCATCCCCACGGGGGGAAACACCATATATTTT
CASIPTGGNTIYF
>TRBV5-1|NA|TRBJ1-1|NA
TGCGCCAGCAGCACGGGGACCGCGGTTGGTACTGAAGCTTTCTTT
CASSTGTAVGTEAFF
>TRBV6-6|TRBD2|TRBJ2-3|NA
TGTGCCACGTCGGGACTAGCGGTGTTGGATACGCAGTATTTT
CATSGLAVLDTQYF
>TRBV4-3|NA|TRBJ2-2|many
TGCGCCAGCAGCCAAGATCGGGAACTGAACACCGGGGAGCTGTTTTTT
CASSQDRELNTGELFF
>TRBV5-1|NA|TRBJ1-1|NA
TGCGCCAGCAGCTTGGTAGGATCGGGCACTGAAGCTTTCTTT
CASSLVGSGTEAFF
>TRBV11-2|NA|TRBJ2-1|NA
TGTGCCAGCAGCTTCGGGACTCCCAATGAGCAGTTCTTC
CASSFGTPNEQFF
>TRBV6-1|NA|TRBJ1-4|NA
TGTGCCAGCAGTGAGAGGGATTGGGAAAAACTGTTTTTT
CASSERDWEKLFF
>TRBV7-9|TRBD2|TRBJ2-3|many
TGTGCCAGCAGCCGCGGACTAGCGGGAGTCAGTAGCACAGATACGCAGTATTTT
CASSRGLAGVSSTDTQYF
>TRBV29-1|NA|TRBJ2-2|NA
TGCAGCGTTGCCGGGGGTGCCGGGGAGCTGTTTTTT
CSVAGGAGELFF
>TRBV19|NA|TRBJ1-1|once
TGTGCCAGTAGTATATGGGGCAGGGGATCTGGCACTGAAGCTTTCTTT
CASSIWGRGSGTEAFF
>TRBV20-1|TRBD1|TRBJ1-1|NA
TGCAGTGCTAGAGATAGAATACCGGGACAGGGGCCTGAAGCTTTCTTT
CSARDRIPGQGPEAFF
>TRBV29-1|NA|TRBJ2-1|NA
TGCAGCGTTCAAAGAGCGTGGAATGAGCAGTTCTTC
CSVQRAWNEQFF
>TRBV12-3/TRBV12-4|TRBD1|TRBJ1-5|few
TGTGCCAGCACTATAGACAGGGACAATCAGCCCCAGCATTTT
CASTIDRDNQPQHF